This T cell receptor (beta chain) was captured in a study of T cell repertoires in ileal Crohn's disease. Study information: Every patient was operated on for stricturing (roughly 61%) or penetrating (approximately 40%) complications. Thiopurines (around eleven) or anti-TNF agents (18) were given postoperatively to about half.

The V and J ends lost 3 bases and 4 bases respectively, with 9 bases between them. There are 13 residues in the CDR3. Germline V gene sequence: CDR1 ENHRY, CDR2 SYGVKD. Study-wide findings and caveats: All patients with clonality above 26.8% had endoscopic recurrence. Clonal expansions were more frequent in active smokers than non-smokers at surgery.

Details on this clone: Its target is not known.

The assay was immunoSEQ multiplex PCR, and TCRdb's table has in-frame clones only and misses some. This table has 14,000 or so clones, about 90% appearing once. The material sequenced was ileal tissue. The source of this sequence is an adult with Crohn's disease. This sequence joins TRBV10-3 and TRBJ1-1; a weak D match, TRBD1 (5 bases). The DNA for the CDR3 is TGTGCCATCAGTGATCGGGGGTTCACTGAAGCTTTCTTT. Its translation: CAISDRGFTEAFF.